This T cell receptor beta chain was obtained from a study of blood T cell repertoires in COVID-19. Study as a whole: PBMCs, B-cell-depleted T cells, or T cells were the source of the cDNA or gDNA that made up the material.

The germline V gene encodes CDR1 SGHRS and CDR2 YFSETQ. This CDR3 is 15 amino acids long. Trimming stripped 4 bases from V and 3 bases from J, with 14 bases between. This study enrolled people aged about 18 to 90 from approximately 25 US geographic areas. Recovery among Cohort 3 donors was established by two negative PCRs, clearance, or symptom resolution. This table comes from immunoSEQ multiplex PCR, and its TCRdb copy is limited to in-frame clones, with some not included. In the table there are some 250,000 clones, 85% to 90% of which are singletons. The sequencing input was PBMCs or T cells enriched from blood (not recorded which). The sequence was obtained from a man between 18 and 35 years old who had recovered from COVID-19. V usage is TRBV5-1 and J usage is TRBJ2-1; D may be TRBD2 (6 bases). CDR3 DNA: TGCGCCAGCAGCGAGTTGACTAGAGACTACAATGAGCAGTTCTTC. Protein product: CASSELTRDYNEQFF. The full variable domain, in which reference TRBV5-1 and TRBJ2-1 provide the parts outside the CDR3, is KAGVTQTPRYLIKTRGQQVTLSCSPISGHRSVSWYQQTPGQGLQFLFEYFSETQRNKGNFPGRFSGRQFSNSRSEMNVSTLELGDSALYLCASSELTRDYNEQFFGPGTRLTVL.